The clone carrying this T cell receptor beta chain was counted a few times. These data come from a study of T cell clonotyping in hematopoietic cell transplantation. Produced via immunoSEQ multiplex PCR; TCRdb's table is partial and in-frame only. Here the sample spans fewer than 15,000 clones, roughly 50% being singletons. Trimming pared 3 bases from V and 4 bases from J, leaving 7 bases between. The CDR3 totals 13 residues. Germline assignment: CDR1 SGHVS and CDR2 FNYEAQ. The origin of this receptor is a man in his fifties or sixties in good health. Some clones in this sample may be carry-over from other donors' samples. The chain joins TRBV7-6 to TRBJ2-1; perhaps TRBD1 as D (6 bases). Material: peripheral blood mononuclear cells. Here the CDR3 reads CASSLGAYNEQFF. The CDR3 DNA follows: TGTGCCAGCAGCTTGGGGGCTTACAATGAGCAGTTCTTC. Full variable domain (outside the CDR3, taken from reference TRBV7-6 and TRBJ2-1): GAGVSQSPRYKVTKRGQDVALRCDPISGHVSLYWYRQALGQGPEFLTYFNYEAQQDKSGLPNDRFSAERPEGSISTLTIQRTEQRDSAMYRCASSLGAYNEQFFGPGTRLTVL.